Shown below are 26 T cell receptor beta chains from a single sample sequenced in a study of shared clonotypes between healthy human individuals. CD45RO negativity and positive selection for CCR7 defined naive CD8 cells, a population that excluded terminally differentiated effector memory CD45RA+ cells. Repertoires were generated with immunoSEQ multiplex PCR, while TCRdb's copy carries only in-frame clones and drops some. The data contain some 2 million clones, less than 95% of them singletons. Sample: naive CD8+ T cells sorted from blood. The source is a man aged 18 to 30 in good health.

J is TRBJ2-1 and V is TRBV6-5, with a weak D call TRBD2 (5 bases). The CDR3 totals 15 residues. Trimming removed 6 bases from V and 0 bases from J, with 12 bases in between. In germline, CDR1 is MNHEY, CDR2 SVGAGI. This CDR3 reads CASRQTIYSYNEQFF. The CDR3 bases are TGTGCCAGCAGACAGACTATTTACTCCTACAATGAGCAGTTCTTC.

The chain recombines TRBV7-6 with TRBJ1-1, with TRBD1 identical over 8 bases. V dropped 5 bases and J dropped 7; count of bases not matched to a gene: 15. CDR1 SGHVS and CDR2 FNYEAQ come from the germline V gene. The CDR3 runs to 16 residues. The CDR3 reads CASSRSETGGSDEAFF. The CDR3 DNA reads as TGTGCCAGCAGCCGATCCGAAACAGGGGGTAGTGATGAAGCTTTCTTT.

The J gene is TRBJ1-1, the V gene TRBV6-5; D is ambiguous. Germline V gene data show CDR1 as MNHEY and CDR2 as SVGAGI. The CDR3 extends over 13 amino acids. V was clipped by 7 bases and J by 4 bases, with 13 bases between them. CDR3 protein: CASTPGGPTEAFF. Written as DNA, the CDR3 is TGTGCCAGCACCCCAGGAGGCCCCACTGAAGCTTTCTTT.

The V and J genes are TRBV27 and TRBJ2-3; tentatively, D is TRBD2 (7 bases). Germline CDR1 is MNHEY and CDR2 is SMNVEV (reference sequence). Trimming removed 6 bases from V and 2 bases from J, with 15 bases in between. The CDR3 has 15 residues. CDR3 in DNA: TGTGCCAGCAGCCCGGGGGGCCCTAACACAGATACGCAGTATTTT. Amino acids: CASSPGGPNTDTQYF.

This clone came up once. V and J are TRBV7-2 and TRBJ2-3; 11 positions match TRBD2. V shed 5 bases, J shed 4 bases, and the junction held 2 bases outside the gene matches. Germline V gene sequence: CDR1 SGHTA, CDR2 FQGNSA. CDR3 size: 14 residues. CDR3 DNA sequence: TGTGCCAGCAGCACGGGACTAGCGGCAGATACGCAGTATTTT. Translation gives CASSTGLAADTQYF.

Remarks on this clone: The sample contains more than one DNA sequence encoding this CDR3. V is TRBV4-3 and J is TRBJ2-5; the D is unclear. Germline assignment: CDR1 LGHNA and CDR2 YSLEER. V gave up 0 bases and J gave up 4 bases, with 9 bases separating them. This CDR3 contains 14 residues. CDR3 amino acids: CASSQDWVAETQYF. The CDR3 DNA reads TGCGCCAGCAGCCAAGATTGGGTAGCAGAGACCCAGTACTTC.

Here the CDR3 reads CASTPGLADTGELFF. As DNA, the CDR3 is TGTGCCTCAACTCCGGGACTAGCTGACACCGGGGAGCTGTTTTTT. The rearrangement joins TRBV30 to TRBJ2-2; 9 positions agree with TRBD2. The length of the CDR3 is 15 residues. CDR1 is GTSNPN, CDR2 SVGIG, per germline (reference sequence). The junction had 9 bases not matched to a gene; V was cut back by 7 bases and J by 3 bases.

V usage is TRBV29-1 and J usage is TRBJ2-7; no reliable D call. Germline assignment: CDR1 SQVTM and CDR2 ANQGSEA. Trimming cost V 5 bases and J 3 bases, with 2 bases left between them. This CDR3 region has 9 residues. CDR3 loop: CSVFYEQYF. The CDR3, as DNA: TGCAGCGTTTTCTACGAGCAGTACTTC.

The chain has TRBV30 and TRBJ1-4, with 7 bases identical to TRBD1. The V gene's germline CDR1 is GTSNPN and CDR2 SVGIG (reference sequence). CDR3 size: 15 residues. The J segment lost 2 bases and the V segment lost 5 bases, leaving 8 bases of the junction unmatched. This CDR3 is CAWLAVQGTNEKLFF. CDR3 bases: TGTGCCTGGTTAGCCGTACAGGGGACTAATGAAAAACTGTTTTTT.

This chain joins TRBV28 and TRBJ1-6; TRBD1 is a possible D gene (6 bases). The CDR3 is 11 residues long. Trimming cost V 10 bases and J 8 bases, with 9 bases left between them. Germline loops: CDR1 MDHEN, CDR2 SYDVKM. The CDR3, as DNA: TGTGCCACCGGGGGGCATTCACCCCTCCACTTT. Protein sequence: CATGGHSPLHF.

The chain recombines TRBV5-8 with TRBJ1-5, with 7 bases aligning to TRBD1. Trimming at V came to 1 base and at J to 6 bases, leaving 10 bases not matched to a gene. The CDR3 is made up of 16 amino acids. Germline CDR1 reads SGHTS; CDR2 reads YDEGEE. CDR3 protein: CASSLLRQGIGQPQHF. The CDR3, as DNA: TGTGCCAGCAGCTTGCTGAGACAGGGTATAGGTCAGCCCCAGCATTTT.

The CDR3 DNA follows: TGTGCCAGCAGCCTATGGACAGGGCTCTCTGGGGCCAACGTCCTGACTTTC. Translated: CASSLWTGLSGANVLTF. This chain connects TRBV7-2 to TRBJ2-6, with 8 nucleotides matching TRBD1. J was trimmed by 0 bases and V by 5 bases; bases with no gene match: 6. CDR3 length equals 17 residues. The germline gives CDR1 SGHTA, CDR2 FQGNSA.

The CDR3 protein is CASSGLAGLSSYNEQFF. The CDR3, as DNA: TGTGCCAGCAGTGGACTAGCGGGCCTTAGCTCCTACAATGAGCAGTTCTTC. The genes are TRBV6-1 and TRBJ2-1; 10 bases map to TRBD2. V lost 4 bases to trimming and J lost 0 bases; unmatched junction nucleotides: 6. The CDR3 loop spans 17 amino acids. Germline CDR1 MNHNS, CDR2 SASEGT.

The rearrangement uses TRBV6-5 and TRBJ1-1; 7 bases line up with TRBD1. V lost 6 bases, J lost 8 bases, and 6 bases stayed unmatched. The CDR3 extends over 12 amino acids. The V gene's germline CDR1 is MNHEY and CDR2 SVGAGI. CDR3 amino acids: CASSYQTGEAFF. The CDR3, as DNA: TGTGCCAGCAGCTACCAGACAGGGGAAGCTTTCTTT.

The sample holds one count of this clone. V and J are TRBV27 and TRBJ2-2; D unresolved. V lost 6 bases and J 5 bases, leaving 13 bases between the germline ends. The germline V gene has CDR1 MNHEY and CDR2 SMNVEV (reference sequence). The CDR3 consists of 14 residues. This chain's CDR3 is CASSPIASTGELFF. The CDR3 DNA follows: TGTGCCAGCAGCCCGATTGCTAGTACCGGGGAGCTGTTTTTT.

This chain links TRBV7-9 with TRBJ1-4, with D unclear. The CDR3 contains 13 residues. V lost 5 bases and J 2 bases, leaving 6 bases between the germline ends. The germline gives CDR1 SEHNR, CDR2 FQNEAQ (reference sequence). CDR3 residues: CASSGQTNEKLFF. The CDR3 DNA is TGTGCCAGCAGCGGGCAGACTAATGAAAAACTGTTTTTT. Drawing the rest from reference TRBV7-9 and TRBJ1-4, the complete variable domain is DTGVSQNPRHKITKRGQNVTFRCDPISEHNRLYWYRQTLGQGPEFLTYFQNEAQLEKSRLLSDRFSAERPKGSFSTLEIQRTEQGDSAMYLCASSGQTNEKLFFGSGTQLSVL.

The gene calls are TRBV7-9 and TRBJ2-5; 10 bases are a match to TRBD2. CDR3 size: 17 residues. From germline, CDR1 is SEHNR and CDR2 FQNEAQ (reference sequence). With 0 bases clipped from V and 5 bases from J, the junction kept 9 bases outside the gene matches. CDR3 region: CASSLASGGFRSETQYF. The CDR3 coding sequence is TGTGCCAGCAGCTTAGCTAGCGGGGGGTTTCGGTCTGAGACCCAGTACTTC.

This rearrangement joins TRBV5-6 to TRBJ1-2, with 8 positions matching TRBD1. Germline V gene data show CDR1 as SGHDT and CDR2 as YYEEEE. This CDR3 has 17 residues. V lost 0 bases, J lost 3 bases, and 10 bases stayed unmatched. CDR3 loop: CASSLGKTGELDYGYTF. In DNA, the CDR3 is TGTGCCAGCAGCTTGGGGAAGACAGGGGAGTTGGACTATGGCTACACCTTC.

V gene TRBV13 combines with J gene TRBJ2-7; 9 positions agree with TRBD1. Trimming at V came to 3 bases and at J to 5 bases, leaving 8 bases not matched to a gene. Germline lookup yields CDR1 PRHDT and CDR2 FYEKMQ (reference sequence). This CDR3 region has 15 residues. CDR3 sequence: CASSFRDREVDEQYF. The DNA of the CDR3 is TGTGCCAGCAGCTTCCGGGACAGGGAGGTCGACGAGCAGTACTTC.

The genes are TRBV5-6 and TRBJ2-7; D ambiguous. The CDR3 has 13 amino acids. V dropped 0 bases and J dropped 6 bases, with 10 bases sitting between them. Germline lookup yields CDR1 SGHDT and CDR2 YYEEEE. CDR3 sequence: CASSLATVGEQYF. For the CDR3, the DNA is TGTGCCAGCAGCTTGGCTACTGTCGGCGAGCAGTACTTC.

This chain connects TRBV15 to TRBJ1-6; maybe TRBD1 (6 bases). Germline V gives CDR1 LNHNV, CDR2 YYDKDF (reference sequence). The CDR3 is 17 residues long. With 3 bases removed from V and 6 bases from J, the gap between germline ends came to 18 bases. The CDR3 protein is CATSRGRGAPGNSPLHF. In DNA, the CDR3 is TGTGCCACCAGCAGGGGGAGGGGGGCGCCTGGTAATTCACCCCTCCACTTT.

To note about this clone: This sample includes further DNA sequences coding for the same CDR3. This chain links TRBV7-9 with TRBJ1-1, with D hard to call. The germline V and J ends were trimmed by 2 bases and 5 bases, with 6 bases remaining between them. CDR3 length: 12 amino acids. CDR1 is SEHNR, CDR2 FQNEAQ, per germline (reference sequence). In DNA form, the CDR3 reads TGTGCCAGCAGCTTACTAAGGACTGAAGCTTTCTTT. Its translation: CASSLLRTEAFF.

The chain links TRBV4-3 to TRBJ1-6; TRBD1 matches at 7 bases. Trimming removed 0 bases from V and 8 bases from J; junction bases left unmatched: 4. The CDR3 contains 15 residues. Germline CDR1 and CDR2: LGHNA and YSLEER. CDR3 residues: CASSQDTGEDSPLHF. DNA of the CDR3: TGCGCCAGCAGCCAAGACACAGGGGAGGATTCACCCCTCCACTTT.

In its sample, this clone was seen a few times. The same CDR3 also results from other DNA sequences found in this sample. This chain joins TRBV6-5 and TRBJ1-2; maybe TRBD1 (5 bases). Per the germline V gene, CDR1 is MNHEY and CDR2 is SVGAGI. Between the trimmed V and J ends, which lost 0 bases and 0 bases, there was a span of 5 bases. The CDR3 has 14 amino acids. In DNA form, the CDR3 reads TGTGCCAGCAGTTACTCAGGGGCTAACTATGGCTACACCTTC. This gives the protein CASSYSGANYGYTF.

This chain joins TRBV5-6 and TRBJ1-6; the D gene is possibly TRBD1 (5 bases). CDR1 is SGHDT and CDR2 is YYEEEE in the germline V gene. V gave up 4 bases and J gave up 2 bases, with 13 bases separating them. The CDR3 is 16 amino acids. The CDR3 reads CASSPPQGAYNSPLHF. Written as DNA, the CDR3 is TGTGCCAGCAGCCCTCCCCAAGGGGCCTATAATTCACCCCTCCACTTT. The full variable domain, its missing parts supplied by reference TRBV5-6 and TRBJ1-6, is DAGVTQSPTHLIKTRGQQVTLRCSPKSGHDTVSWYQQALGQGPQFIFQYYEEEERQRGNFPDRFSGHQFPNYSSELNVNALLLGDSALYLCASSPPQGAYNSPLHFGNGTRLTVT.

Notes on this clone: In the same sample, other DNA sequences code for this CDR3. The chain links TRBV5-5 to TRBJ2-7; D ambiguous. Germline V CDR1 and CDR2: SGHKS, YYEKEE (reference sequence). The CDR3 has 11 residues. Trimming removed 5 bases at V and 3 bases at J, with 6 bases between. The CDR3 DNA reads TGTGCCAGCAGTCACAACTACGAGCAGTACTTC. Protein product: CASSHNYEQYF.